These T cell receptor beta chains were read from a single sample in a study of blood T cell repertoires in COVID-19. Produced via immunoSEQ multiplex PCR; TCRdb's table is partial and in-frame only. The sample has tens of thousands of clones, roughly 84% seen once. The sample taken for sequencing was peripheral blood. Every receptor here comes from a woman aged 80 or over in a cohort sampled during active or convalescent COVID-19. Each CDR3 is given with its conserved first and last residue. The D gene is left open where the match is weak. Size values are once, few and many counts, or a class for expanded clones, and some rows have none.

V gene	J gene	clone size	D gene	CDR3 DNA	CDR3 protein
TRBV3-1/TRBV3-2	TRBJ1-1	NA	TRBD1	TGTGCCAGCAGCCCCCGACAGGGTTCAAACACTGAAGCTTTCTTT	CASSPRQGSNTEAFF
TRBV30	TRBJ1-5	once	TRBD1	TGTGCCTGGAGACCCAACGCCGGGACACAGGGGGGTCAGCCCCAGCATTTT	CAWRPNAGTQGGQPQHF
TRBV7-2	TRBJ2-2	many	TRBD2	TGTGCCAGCAACGTGGGACTAACTTACACCGGGGAGCTGTTTTTT	CASNVGLTYTGELFF
TRBV24-1	TRBJ2-1	NA	TRBD2	TGTGCCACCAGTGACTCCGGACTAGCGGGAGCCGGTGAGCAGTTCTTC	CATSDSGLAGAGEQFF
TRBV6-1	TRBJ1-5	NA	NA	TGTGCCAGCAGTGAATACGAAACTACTAGCAATCAGCCCCAGCATTTT	CASSEYETTSNQPQHF
TRBV5-4	TRBJ2-5	NA	NA	TGTGCCAGCAGCCTTCCCGTTGAAGAGACCCAGTACTTC	CASSLPVEETQYF
TRBV4-2	TRBJ1-3	NA	NA	TGTGCCAGCAGCCAAGAACTTACGGGGTTTGGAAACACCATATATTTT	CASSQELTGFGNTIYF
TRBV11-3	TRBJ1-1	NA	TRBD1	TGTGCCAGCAGCTCTTGGGACAGGGTTCAAACTGAAGCTTTCTTT	CASSSWDRVQTEAFF
TRBV5-1	TRBJ2-4	NA	NA	TGCGCCAGCAGCCCACCCCTCGGGCGGGGCGAGGACATTCAGTACTTC	CASSPPLGRGEDIQYF
TRBV10-3	TRBJ1-3	NA	NA	TGTGCCATCAGTGAGCCCCCGACAGGAGTCAGAAACACCATATATTTT	CAISEPPTGVRNTIYF
TRBV6-5	TRBJ2-2	NA	NA	TGTGCCAGCAAAAGAGGAGGGGAGCTGTTTTTT	CASKRGGELFF
TRBV20-1	TRBJ1-1	NA	NA	TGCAGTGCTAGTTCATCGGTCAAAGGGGGACACACTGAAGCTTTCTTT	CSASSSVKGGHTEAFF
TRBV5-8	TRBJ2-2	NA	NA	TGTGCCAGCAGCTGGGGCAGGGGAAAGAACACCGGGGAGCTGTTTTTT	CASSWGRGKNTGELFF
TRBV5-6	TRBJ1-6	once	NA	TGTGCCAGCAGCCTAGGACATCACTATAATTCACCCCTCCACTTT	CASSLGHHYNSPLHF
TRBV27	TRBJ2-5	NA	NA	TGTGCCAGCAGACCACTGGGCTCAGGGGAGACCCAGTACTTC	CASRPLGSGETQYF
TRBV9	TRBJ1-5	NA	NA	TGTGCCAGCAGCGTAGGAGGGTGGGATCAGCCCCAGCATTTT	CASSVGGWDQPQHF
TRBV2	TRBJ1-2	once	NA	TGTGCCAGCGAGAGGGGCAGGGGTCTTGGGGGCTACACCTTC	CASERGRGLGGYTF
TRBV7-8	TRBJ2-5	NA	TRBD1	TGTGCCAGCAGCCTAGGGGACAGGGGGTCTGAGACCCAGTACTTC	CASSLGDRGSETQYF
TRBV25-1	TRBJ2-5	NA	TRBD1	TGTGCCAGCGCTGACAGGGTCGGGGAGACCCAGTACTTC	CASADRVGETQYF
TRBV6-1	TRBJ2-7	NA	NA	TGTGCCAGCAGTGAATTGGGGGACTGGGTAGCGACCCACGAGCAGTACTTC	CASSELGDWVATHEQYF
TRBV24-1	TRBJ2-3	once	NA	TGTGCCACCAGTGGACAGCTGGGCTTCACAGATACGCAGTATTTT	CATSGQLGFTDTQYF
TRBV24-1	TRBJ1-4	NA	NA	TGTGCCACCAGTGACCCGGGGTCCGAAAAACTGTTTTTT	CATSDPGSEKLFF
TRBV6-1	TRBJ2-6	once	TRBD1	TGTGCCAGCAGTGGCCGGGACAGGGGGTCGGGGGCCAACGTCCTGACTTTC	CASSGRDRGSGANVLTF
TRBV5-6	TRBJ2-2	NA	NA	TGTGCCAGCAGCTGGCAGAACACCGGGGAGCTGTTTTTT	CASSWQNTGELFF
TRBV19	TRBJ1-1	NA	NA	TGTGCCAGTAGTTTCCAGCCAGGCATGAACACTGAAGCTTTCTTT	CASSFQPGMNTEAFF
TRBV7-9	TRBJ1-1	NA	NA	TGTGCCAGCAGCTCCCTCAGGGGAAGCAGCACTGAAGCTTTCTTT	CASSSLRGSSTEAFF
TRBV28	TRBJ1-4	NA	TRBD1	TGTGCCAGCAGGCCGGGACAGGGGGCCCTTGCAACTAATGAAAAACTGTTTTTT	CASRPGQGALATNEKLFF
TRBV28	TRBJ1-2	once	NA	TGTGCCAGCACCCCGGGTCAGTTCTTCTATGGCTACACCTTC	CASTPGQFFYGYTF
TRBV27	TRBJ2-3	NA	NA	TGTGCCAGCAGTTTAAGAAAAACCCGGGTCACTAGCACAGATACGCAGTATTTT	CASSLRKTRVTSTDTQYF
TRBV5-6	TRBJ1-2	NA	NA	TGTGCCAGCAGCCGTCTTGGGGGCGAGCGCGGCTATGGCTACACCTTC	CASSRLGGERGYGYTF
TRBV9	TRBJ2-7	NA	NA	TGTGCCAGCAGCGCGAATGGACAGACAAACTACGAGCAGTACTTC	CASSANGQTNYEQYF
TRBV20-1	TRBJ1-1	NA	NA	TGCAGTGCCTCGTATGACACTGAAGCTTTCTTT	CSASYDTEAFF
TRBV6-5	TRBJ1-2	NA	NA	TGTGCCAGCAGTTCGAGGATTCCTCGAGACTATGGCTACACCTTC	CASSSRIPRDYGYTF
TRBV10-3	TRBJ2-7	NA	TRBD2	TGTGCCATCAGTGACCTAGCGGGAGGTCTATACGAGCAGTACTTC	CAISDLAGGLYEQYF
TRBV29-1	TRBJ1-5	NA	TRBD1	TGCAGCGCTAGACAGGGGACGAATCAGCCCCAGCATTTT	CSARQGTNQPQHF
TRBV5-1	TRBJ1-1	NA	NA	TGCGCCAGCAGCTCCCAGGGGACCTCTAACACTGAAGCTTTCTTT	CASSSQGTSNTEAFF
TRBV9	TRBJ2-5	NA	TRBD2	TGTGCCAGCAGCCTCAGCCCTAGCGGGGGCCAGGGGGCCCAGTACTTC	CASSLSPSGGQGAQYF
TRBV7-3	TRBJ2-5	NA	TRBD2	TGTGCCAGCAGCTCTGTGGGGGGGCAAGAGACCCAGTACTTC	CASSSVGGQETQYF
TRBV5-1	TRBJ1-1	NA	NA	TGCGCCAGCAGCGCGAGCGGGGGAGGTGGCACTGAAGCTTTCTTT	CASSASGGGGTEAFF
TRBV28	TRBJ1-6	NA	NA	TGTGCCAGCAGTTTTTTGGGGGCGAATAATTCACCCCTCCACTTT	CASSFLGANNSPLHF
TRBV11-2	TRBJ2-7	NA	NA	TGTGCCAGCAGAGCGCCGGCAACCTACGAGCAGTACTTC	CASRAPATYEQYF
TRBV9	TRBJ1-1	NA	TRBD1	TGTGCCAGCAGCGCCGACCGGGACAGGGGGCGCTTCACTGAAGCTTTCTTT	CASSADRDRGRFTEAFF
TRBV28	TRBJ2-5	NA	NA	TGTGCCAGCAGTCCACCGAGGGTAGAAGAGACCCAGTACTTC	CASSPPRVEETQYF
TRBV5-1	TRBJ2-3	NA	NA	TGCGCCAGCAGCTTGGTTGCAGGGCTTAGCACAGATACGCAGTATTTT	CASSLVAGLSTDTQYF
TRBV18	TRBJ1-1	NA	NA	TGTGCCAGCTCACCACCAGGGGTTGGTGAAGCTTTCTTT	CASSPPGVGEAFF
TRBV2	TRBJ1-2	NA	TRBD1	TGTGCCAGCAGTGCGTCACAGGGGTCCGACCCCAACACCTTC	CASSASQGSDPNTF
TRBV7-9	TRBJ2-2	NA	NA	TGTGCCAGCAGCTTAGCTAGCGCTCGTGACGGGGAGCTGTTTTTT	CASSLASARDGELFF
TRBV19	TRBJ2-3	NA	TRBD1	TGTGCCAGTAGTGCATCTGGGACAGTCCCGGGTGTTACGCAGTATTTT	CASSASGTVPGVTQYF
TRBV24-1	TRBJ2-1	NA	NA	TGTGCCACCAGTGTCCCTTTGGGGGCAGGCTACAATGAGCAGTTCTTC	CATSVPLGAGYNEQFF
TRBV11-1	TRBJ1-1	once	NA	TGTGCCAGCAGTTACGGACATTCGAACACTGAAGCTTTCTTT	CASSYGHSNTEAFF
TRBV29-1	TRBJ2-1	NA	TRBD1	TGCAGCGACGAGGGGGCGGGCTCCTTCCCCCATGAGCAGTTCTTC	CSDEGAGSFPHEQFF
TRBV7-3	TRBJ1-2	NA	NA	TGTGCCAGCAGCTTGTACCCGGGGGACTTAAACTATGGCTACACCTTC	CASSLYPGDLNYGYTF
TRBV3-1/TRBV3-2	TRBJ1-2	NA	TRBD1	TGTGCCAGCAGCGCTCCGGACAGGGCGGTAGTTGGCTACACCTTC	CASSAPDRAVVGYTF
TRBV18	TRBJ2-7	NA	NA	TGTGCCAGCTCATTACAGGCCAACTCCTACGAGCAGTACTTC	CASSLQANSYEQYF